Reported below is one T cell receptor (beta chain). Its antigen remains unknown. Germline V CDR1 and CDR2: SEHNR, FQNEAQ (reference sequence). Trimming stripped 2 bases from V and 4 bases from J, with 13 bases between. This CDR3 is built from 15 residues. This sample is part of a study of cytomegalovirus exposure and HLA in healthy donors. Study in general: About 85 million unique TCR sequences came from HLA-typed donors in an early release.

Use of 60 Vbeta and 13 Jbeta primers characterized the PCR. Libraries were prepared by immunoSEQ multiplex PCR; TCRdb keeps only in-frame clonotypes and omits some of them. The table lists over 110,000 clones, almost 85% of them singletons. Points from the study as a whole: Later analysis demonstrated an association between a missense DCLRE1C variant and TCR beta V- and J-gene trimming. Exclusion applied to some V segments, including TRBV6-2 and TRBV6-3, as they were indistinguishable.

This sequence originates from an older woman in good health and CMV-seropositive. The chain uses TRBV7-9 and TRBJ2-3, with D possibly TRBD2 on 7 matching bases. Sequences were obtained from PBMCs. This CDR3 reads CASSLRGRAPDTQYF. CDR3 bases: TGTGCCAGCAGCTTAAGGGGGAGGGCCCCAGATACGCAGTATTTT.